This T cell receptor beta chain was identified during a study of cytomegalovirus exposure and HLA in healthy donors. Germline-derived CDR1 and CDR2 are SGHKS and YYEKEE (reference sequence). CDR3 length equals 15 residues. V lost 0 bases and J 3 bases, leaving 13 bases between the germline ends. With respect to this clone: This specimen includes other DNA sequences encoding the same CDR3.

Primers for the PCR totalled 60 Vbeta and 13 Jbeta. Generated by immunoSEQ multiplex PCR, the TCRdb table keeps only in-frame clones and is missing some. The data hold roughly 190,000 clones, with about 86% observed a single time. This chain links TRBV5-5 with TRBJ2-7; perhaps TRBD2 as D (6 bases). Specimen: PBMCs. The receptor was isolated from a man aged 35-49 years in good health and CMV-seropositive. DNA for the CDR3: TGTGCCAGCAGCTTGGCCTGGGGAGGAAGCTACGAGCAGTACTTC. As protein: CASSLAWGGSYEQYF.